This TCR beta chain was identified during a study of T cell repertoires in cytomegalovirus infection. Looking at the study overall: Used in the study were CMV epitopes, some recently identified and HLA-C-restricted, others well-studied and HLA-B-restricted.

Details on this clonotype: Its target is not known.

The germline CDR1 and CDR2 sequences are SEHNR and FQNEAQ (reference sequence). The CDR3 has 14 amino acids. V was clipped by 5 bases and J by 2 bases, with 12 bases between them. MiXCR was run by TCRdb on the reads, yielding one entry per CDR3 protein. This sample has some 900,000 distinct CDR3 sequences, with approximately 32% found just once. The material sequenced was cultured CD8+ T cells from PBMCs, taken from culture after CMV antigen stimulation. The sequence was collected from a human donor in good health (CMV status not recorded). Some clones in this sample may be carry-over from other donors' samples. The chain links TRBV7-9 to TRBJ2-5; D call uncertain. The CDR3 coding sequence is TGTGCCAGCAGCCAAGTCGGCGCTCAAGAGACCCAGTACTTC. Encoded protein: CASSQVGAQETQYF. The variable domain in full, completed from reference TRBV7-9 and TRBJ2-5, reads DTGVSQNPRHKITKRGQNVTFRCDPISEHNRLYWYRQTLGQGPEFLTYFQNEAQLEKSRLLSDRFSAERPKGSFSTLEIQRTEQGDSAMYLCASSQVGAQETQYFGPGTRLLVL.